Sequencing of this T cell receptor (beta chain) was carried out in a study of T cells in localized non-small cell lung cancer. Study results and limitations: T cell clonality was highest in uninvolved adjacent lung, above tumor. Without multi-region sequencing, intratumor heterogeneity could not be excluded. There were a median around 53 of the top 100 tumor clones appearing in adjacent lung. There was an association of higher blood T cell density with longer overall survival.

This CDR3 is built from 17 residues. Germline V gene data show CDR1 as SGHAT and CDR2 as FQNNGV. The V and J ends lost 0 bases and 0 bases, in that order; junction bases with no gene match: 6. The method was immunoSEQ multiplex PCR; TCRdb's version includes in-frame clones alone and lacks a portion of them. Among 24,000 or so clones listed, less than 95% were seen once. As for this clone: Its target is unknown.

This receptor was obtained from a woman aged 40 to 75 with stage I lung adenocarcinoma. The V and J genes are TRBV11-2 and TRBJ2-7; 9 bases line up with TRBD1. Specimen: peripheral blood, collected before any cancer treatment. CDR3 sequence (DNA): TGTGCCAGCAGCTTAGAGGGACAGGGACTTTACTCCTACGAGCAGTACTTC. Encoded protein: CASSLEGQGLYSYEQYF.